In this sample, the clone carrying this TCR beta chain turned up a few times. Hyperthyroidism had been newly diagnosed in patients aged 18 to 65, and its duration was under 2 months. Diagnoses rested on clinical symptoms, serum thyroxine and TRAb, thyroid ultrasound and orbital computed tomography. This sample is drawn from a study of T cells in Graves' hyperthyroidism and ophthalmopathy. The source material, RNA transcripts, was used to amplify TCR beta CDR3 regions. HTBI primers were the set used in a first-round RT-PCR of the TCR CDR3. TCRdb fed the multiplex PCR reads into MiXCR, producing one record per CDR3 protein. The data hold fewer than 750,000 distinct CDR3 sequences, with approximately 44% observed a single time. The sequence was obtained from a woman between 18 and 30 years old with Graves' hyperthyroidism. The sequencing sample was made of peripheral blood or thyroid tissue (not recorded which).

The CDR3 DNA follows: TGTGCCAGCAGTTTTGGGCGGGAGGCCCCCCATTACGAGCAGTACTTC. It specifies CASSFGREAPHYEQYF. The chain combines TRBV6-2 or TRBV6-3 with TRBJ2-7; the match to TRBD2 covers 8 bases. Per the germline V gene, CDR1 is MNHEY and CDR2 is SVGEGT. V was clipped by 4 bases and J by 4 bases; unmatched bases: 12. This CDR3 region has 16 residues.